The present entry profiles one T cell receptor beta chain with its context. This sample is drawn from a study of blood T cell repertoires in COVID-19. Overall study: Italy, Spain and the United States were the sources of the convalescent and acute COVID-19 samples.

V gave up 6 bases and J gave up 5 bases, with 11 bases separating them. CDR3 size: 13 residues. Germline values: CDR1 KGHSH, CDR2 LQKENI. In the original analysis: By means of reference gene primer amplification, nucleated cell counts were estimated. The repertoire was sequenced with immunoSEQ multiplex PCR; TCRdb's copy has only in-frame clones and lacks some. D and trimming were read from the DNA, whereas the V and J calls and clone size are those reported in that table. The top ten hold about 2.5% of the sample, which has tens of thousands of clones, 91% seen once. The receptor comes from a human donor with active COVID-19. The donor label of this sample is uncertain. The sequenced sample consisted of peripheral blood. The chain uses TRBV18 and TRBJ2-1, with D unresolved. CDR3 bases: TGTGCCAGCTCCCGATCCCGCGACAATGAGCAGTTCTTC. Translated: CASSRSRDNEQFF.